This entry features one TCR beta chain sequence. Its antigen is not known. The data derive from a study of post-analysis software for immune sequencing data. Study summary: Both relapsing-remitting and secondary progressive multiple sclerosis featured among the disease courses, as did progressive-relapsing multiple sclerosis.

Trimming removed 2 bases from V and 6 bases from J, with 14 bases in between. There are 14 residues in the CDR3. Germline loops: CDR1 DFQATT, CDR2 SNEGSKA (reference sequence). Unique-molecular-identifier-tagged TCR beta cDNA libraries were used. It was from approximately 0.91 to 9.4 million T cells that about 540,000 cDNA molecules came. One entry per CDR3 protein, called by TCRdb with MiXCR from the PCR reads. The sample has about 400,000 distinct CDR3 sequences, about a third seen once. General observations from the study: Analysis by F measure revealed that same-batch samples clustered strongly together. Patients used about 5 TRBV segments, including TRBV5-6, TRBV5-1 and TRBV20-1, more often than controls. Normalized Chao1 diversity in multiple sclerosis patients fell significantly below that of controls.

The source is a girl between 10 and 17 years old with multiple sclerosis. The rearrangement links TRBV20-1 to TRBJ2-1, with D possibly matching TRBD1 (7 bases). The sample was blood. CDR3 sequence reads: CSARSQGGTNEQFF. The CDR3, as DNA: TGCAGTGCTAGATCCCAGGGGGGTACCAATGAGCAGTTCTTC.